This TCR beta chain was sequenced during a study of blood T cell repertoires in COVID-19. Overall study: PBMCs, B-cell-depleted T cells, or T cells provided the cDNA or gDNA that made up the material.

Individuals aged about 18 to 100 years were recruited from approximately 22 US areas. Participants were placed into cohorts based on the clinical history they reported. Source study methods: For nucleated cells, counts were estimated from reference gene primer amplification. Data came from immunoSEQ multiplex PCR; TCRdb stores just in-frame clones and leaves some out. The V and J calls and clone size were taken over from that table, and D and trimming were inferred from the DNA. In the table there are tens of thousands of clones, about 89% of which are singletons. V gave up 6 bases and J gave up 8 bases, with 16 bases separating them. CDR1 and CDR2 (germline): MGHDK, SYGVNS. The CDR3 is 13 residues long. This clone was counted a single time.

This sequence was found in a woman aged 50 to 65 with acute COVID-19. Sequenced input: PBMCs or T cells enriched from blood (not recorded which). This sequence joins TRBV25-1 and TRBJ1-2; D is ambiguous. CDR3 loop: CASSPRGVEGYTF. The CDR3, as DNA: TGTGCCAGCAGCCCCCGGGGAGTGGAGGGCTACACCTTC.